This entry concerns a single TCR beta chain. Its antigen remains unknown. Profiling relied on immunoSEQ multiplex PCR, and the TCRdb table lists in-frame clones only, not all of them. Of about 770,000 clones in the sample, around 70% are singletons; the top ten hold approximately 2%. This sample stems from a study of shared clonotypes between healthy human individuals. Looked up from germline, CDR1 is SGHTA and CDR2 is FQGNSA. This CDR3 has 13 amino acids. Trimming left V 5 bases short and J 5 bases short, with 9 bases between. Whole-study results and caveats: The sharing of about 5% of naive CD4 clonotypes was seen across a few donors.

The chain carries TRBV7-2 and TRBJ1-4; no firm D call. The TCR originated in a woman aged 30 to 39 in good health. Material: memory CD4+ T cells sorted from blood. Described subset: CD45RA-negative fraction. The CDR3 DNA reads TGTGCCAGCAGCACGTACAGCAATGAAAAACTGTTTTTT. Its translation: CASSTYSNEKLFF.